This T cell receptor (beta chain) originates from a study of control samples from healthy donors and cancer patients (dated by TCRdb to 2020 to 2021). Libraries were prepared through the immunoSEQ multiplex PCR assay. TCRdb holds this immuneACCESS table with in-frame rearrangements only. Some clones are missing; in checked studies, unresolved V genes explain under half, and the rest has no known cause. The sample has 150,000 to 200,000 clones on record, over 85% of them singletons. The top ten clones comprise just over 1.4% of the sample. CDR1 and CDR2 were assigned from the germline V gene as MGHRA and YSYEKL. From the cysteine up to the phenylalanine, the CDR3 has a length of 14 residues. Only the CDR3 DNA stays, 42 bases, in frame from base 1. V was cut back by 0 bases and J by 5 bases, leaving a gap of 10 bases between them. Of note for this clone: Its antigen is unknown. Base quality data are lacking; no much larger clone is found one base away.

The chain uses TRBV4-1 and TRBJ2-5; there is no confident call for the D gene. The sequence derives from a man aged 25 to 40 in good health. Source material: blood. The CDR3 has the sequence CASSQELIRETQYF. At the DNA level, the sequence is TGCGCCAGCAGCCAAGAGCTTATCCGGGAGACCCAGTACTTC.